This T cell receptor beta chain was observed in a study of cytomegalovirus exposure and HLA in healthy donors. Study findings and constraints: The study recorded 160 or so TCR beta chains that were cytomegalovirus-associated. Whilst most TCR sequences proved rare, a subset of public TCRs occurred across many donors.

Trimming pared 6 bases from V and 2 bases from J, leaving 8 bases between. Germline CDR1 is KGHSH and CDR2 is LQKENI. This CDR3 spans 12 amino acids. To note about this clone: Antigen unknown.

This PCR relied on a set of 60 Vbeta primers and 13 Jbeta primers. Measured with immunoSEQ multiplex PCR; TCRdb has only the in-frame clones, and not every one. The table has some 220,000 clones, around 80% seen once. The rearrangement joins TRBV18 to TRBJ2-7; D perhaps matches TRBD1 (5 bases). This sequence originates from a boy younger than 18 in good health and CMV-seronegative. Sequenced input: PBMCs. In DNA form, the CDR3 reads TGTGCCAGCTCGGCAGGGCCCTACGAGCAGTACTTC. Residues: CASSAGPYEQYF.